This T cell receptor beta chain stems from a study of blood T cells in healthy people across ages. On this clonotype: What it recognizes is unknown.

Study-wide points: Leaving the PBMCs unsorted stopped any conclusive comparison of naive versus antigen-experienced cells. It was the long-lived donors that had more naive CD4+ cells and higher diversity than aged donors.

A J-beta primer mix and a sample-barcoded 5' primer were used in a second PCR of about 6 to 12 cycles. Every cDNA molecule carried a tag from a template-switch adaptor bearing 12 random nucleotides. From the 5' RACE reads, TCRdb called clonotypes with MiXCR, one entry per CDR3 protein. The data contain 1.4 million or so distinct CDR3 sequences, approximately 43% of them singletons. The CDR3 sequence is 15 residues long. CDR1 is SGHAT and CDR2 is FQNNGV in the germline V gene. V shed 1 base and J 8 bases; nucleotides not matched to a gene: 4. The chain links TRBV11-2 to TRBJ2-1, with 11 bases that match TRBD2. This receptor was obtained from a woman in her late teens or twenties in good health. The source material was blood. The CDR3 DNA follows: TGTGCCAGCAGCTTAGTAGCGGGGGGGCACGATGAGCAGTTCTTC. Translation: CASSLVAGGHDEQFF.